This entry lists 27 T cell receptor beta chains sequenced from one sample in a study of T cells in Graves' hyperthyroidism and ophthalmopathy. Using RNA transcripts as the source, TCR beta CDR3 regions were amplified. The TCR CDR3 first-round RT-PCR relied on the HTBI primer set. TCRdb reprocessed the multiplex PCR reads via MiXCR and lists one record per CDR3 protein. The sample contains 650,000 to 800,000 distinct CDR3 sequences, roughly 45% of which appear only once. Sequenced sample: peripheral blood or thyroid tissue (not recorded which). The receptors come from an adult man with Graves' disease, either hyperthyroidism or ophthalmopathy (not recorded which).

The V and J genes are TRBV7-9 and TRBJ2-7; 16 nucleotides agree with TRBD2. Germline CDR1 SEHNR, CDR2 FQNEAQ (reference sequence). The CDR3 consists of 17 residues. V lost 9 bases to trimming and J lost 6 bases; unmatched junction nucleotides: 14. The DNA of the CDR3 is TGTGCCAGTAGCCCGCATCAGGGACTAGCGGGAGGGGCCGAGCAGTACTTC. Its translation is CASSPHQGLAGGAEQYF. Looking up the rest from reference TRBV7-9 and TRBJ2-7 gives the full variable domain: DTGVSQNPRHKITKRGQNVTFRCDPISEHNRLYWYRQTLGQGPEFLTYFQNEAQLEKSRLLSDRFSAERPKGSFSTLEIQRTEQGDSAMYLCASSPHQGLAGGAEQYFGPGTRLTVT.

This clonotype has a count of ten or more. The chain employs TRBV7-9 and TRBJ1-2; D is possibly TRBD1 (6 bases). The V end lost 5 bases, the J end lost 2 bases, and 12 bases lay between the germline ends. This CDR3 has 14 amino acids. Germline V CDR1 and CDR2: SEHNR, FQNEAQ (reference sequence). CDR3 nucleotide sequence: TGTGCCAGCAGCACACTAGACAGGAACTATGGCTACACCTTC. Residues: CASSTLDRNYGYTF. Filled out from reference TRBV7-9 and TRBJ1-2, the complete variable domain reads DTGVSQNPRHKITKRGQNVTFRCDPISEHNRLYWYRQTLGQGPEFLTYFQNEAQLEKSRLLSDRFSAERPKGSFSTLEIQRTEQGDSAMYLCASSTLDRNYGYTFGSGTRLTVV.

J is TRBJ2-5 and V is TRBV29-1; tentative D call: TRBD2 (7 bases). The length of the CDR3 is 14 residues. Trimming removed 6 bases from V and 5 bases from J, with 19 bases in between. Germline values: CDR1 SQVTM, CDR2 ANQGSEA. CDR3 in amino acids: CSVRGGGDLETQYF. CDR3 nucleotide sequence: TGCAGCGTCCGGGGAGGGGGAGATTTGGAGACCCAGTACTTC.

This clonotype was seen repeatedly, ten times or more. V usage is TRBV7-9 and J usage is TRBJ1-6; D unclear. V lost 4 bases to trimming and J lost 0 bases, with 4 bases between them. The CDR3 spans 14 residues. Germline V CDR1 and CDR2: SEHNR, FQNEAQ (reference sequence). As DNA, the CDR3 is TGTGCCAGCAGCTATGGCTCCTATAATTCACCCCTCCACTTT. Amino acids: CASSYGSYNSPLHF.

The chain uses TRBV2 and TRBJ2-7; D is unclear. Deletions cut 5 bases from V and 5 bases from J, with 13 bases between. The CDR3 has 13 residues. Per the germline V gene, CDR1 is SNHLY and CDR2 is FYNNEI. CDR3 region: CASSPSSSNEQYF. The CDR3, as DNA: TGTGCCAGCAGTCCCAGTAGTAGTAACGAGCAGTACTTC.

This clonotype was seen a handful of times. This chain links TRBV5-1 with TRBJ1-1, with D uncertain. Deletions cut 2 bases from V and 1 base from J, with 9 bases between. The CDR3 is made up of 14 amino acids. CDR1 is SGHRS and CDR2 is YFSETQ in the germline V gene. The CDR3 region is CASSLDTWNTEAFF. In DNA form, the CDR3 reads TGCGCCAGCAGCTTAGACACGTGGAACACTGAAGCTTTCTTT.

The chain joins TRBV6-1 to TRBJ1-5; a possible D gene is TRBD1 (6 bases). The germline gives CDR1 MNHNS, CDR2 SASEGT. The CDR3 covers 12 residues. The V and J ends lost 7 bases and 10 bases respectively, with 14 bases between them. The CDR3: CASTGQYSPQHF. The CDR3 DNA is TGTGCCAGCACCGGACAGTATTCACCCCAGCATTTT.

The J gene is TRBJ1-1, the V gene TRBV15, with D perhaps TRBD1 (5 bases). CDR3 length equals 18 residues. Trimming removed 0 bases from V and 2 bases from J, with 19 bases in between. Germline values: CDR1 LNHNV, CDR2 YYDKDF (reference sequence). This CDR3 reads CATSRDPRGTEVNTEAFF. The CDR3 DNA reads as TGTGCCACCAGCAGAGACCCGAGAGGGACCGAGGTAAACACTGAAGCTTTCTTT.

The chain combines TRBV7-9 with TRBJ1-3, with D hard to call. Germline V gives CDR1 SEHNR, CDR2 FQNEAQ (reference sequence). The CDR3 consists of 14 residues. V lost 8 bases, J lost 4 bases, and 15 bases lay in between. The CDR3 DNA sequence: TGTGCCAGCTCTGGATCCGGTGAGGGAAACACCATATATTTT. It encodes CASSGSGEGNTIYF.

This clonotype was counted ten times or more. The chain has TRBV20-1 and TRBJ1-6; D is undetermined. V lost 1 base and J lost 14, with 15 bases in between. CDR3 length equals 13 residues. CDR1 and CDR2 from the germline V gene are DFQATT and SNEGSKA (reference sequence). This chain's CDR3 is CSARVDPDGALHF. The CDR3 region has the DNA TGCAGTGCTAGAGTGGATCCCGACGGGGCCCTCCACTTT.

This clonotype was detected many times. V and J are TRBV10-3 and TRBJ1-1; no clear D gene. Germline V lookup: CDR1 ENHRY, CDR2 SYGVKD. This CDR3 spans 14 amino acids. The V gene lost 0 bases and the J gene lost 1 base, with 6 bases spanning the gap. The CDR3 loop is CAISESKENTEAFF. CDR3 coding DNA: TGTGCCATCAGTGAGTCGAAGGAGAACACTGAAGCTTTCTTT.

This clonotype showed up many times. The rearrangement uses TRBV5-6 and TRBJ1-2; no clear D. There are 12 residues in the CDR3. V lost 2 bases, J lost 6 bases, and 8 bases lay in between. Germline assignment: CDR1 SGHDT and CDR2 YYEEEE. CDR3 protein: CASSFTVDGYTF. The CDR3 nucleotides read TGTGCCAGCAGCTTTACAGTTGATGGCTACACCTTC. Full variable domain (remainder filled in from reference TRBV5-6 and TRBJ1-2): DAGVTQSPTHLIKTRGQQVTLRCSPKSGHDTVSWYQQALGQGPQFIFQYYEEEERQRGNFPDRFSGHQFPNYSSELNVNALLLGDSALYLCASSFTVDGYTFGSGTRLTVV.

The chain uses TRBV20-1 and TRBJ2-2; 9 positions match TRBD2. Germline V gene data show CDR1 as DFQATT and CDR2 as SNEGSKA (reference sequence). Unmatched junction bases numbered 8, after V lost 0 bases and J lost 9 bases. CDR3 length equals 15 residues. The CDR3 DNA reads as TGCAGTGCTAGAGATACCGCTAGCGGGATCAGGGAGCTGTTTTTT. The encoded protein is CSARDTASGIRELFF.

The chain employs TRBV20-1 and TRBJ1-5, with 7 bases fitting TRBD1. Germline assignment: CDR1 DFQATT and CDR2 SNEGSKA (reference sequence). This CDR3 is 16 amino acids long. The V gene end was trimmed by 0 bases and the J gene end by 3 bases; junction bases not matched to a gene: 8. Written as DNA, the CDR3 is TGCAGTGCTAGAGATCGACGACAGGGATTCAATCAGCCCCAGCATTTT. This sequence encodes CSARDRRQGFNQPQHF.

Concerning this clonotype itself: A much larger clone lies a single base off, so this may be a read error. The V gene is TRBV2, the J gene TRBJ1-1; D call uncertain. The germline gives CDR1 SNHLY, CDR2 FYNNEI. The CDR3 is made up of 13 amino acids. CDR3 nucleotide sequence: TGTGCCAGCAGTGATAGGGTTGGATCTGAAGCTTCCTTT. Residues: CASSDRVGSEASF.

The table lists this clonotype with a few counts. V usage is TRBV7-9 and J usage is TRBJ2-2; possible D gene TRBD2, 6 bases. Trimming cost V 3 bases and J 0 bases, with 11 bases left between them. Germline CDR1 reads SEHNR; CDR2 reads FQNEAQ (reference sequence). This CDR3 is built from 16 residues. The CDR3: CASSLVPGANTGELFF. CDR3 in DNA: TGTGCCAGCAGCTTGGTACCGGGAGCGAACACCGGGGAGCTGTTTTTT.

Regarding this clonotype: This likely comes from a read error, as the CDR3 has no conserved phenylalanine or tryptophan at its end. The chain couples TRBV5-4 to TRBJ1-2; no reliable D call. In germline, CDR1 is SGHNT, CDR2 YYREEE (reference sequence). This CDR3 is built from 12 residues. V was cut by 9 bases and J by 3 bases, with 12 bases left in between. The CDR3 reads CATGLGDYGYTS. The CDR3, as DNA: TGTGCCACTGGACTGGGAGACTATGGCTACACCTCC.

This clonotype was observed at least ten times. This rearrangement joins TRBV7-9 to TRBJ1-2, with D possibly TRBD1 on 5 matching bases. Germline CDR1 reads SEHNR; CDR2 reads FQNEAQ (reference sequence). The CDR3 totals 14 residues. Trimming stripped 1 base from V and 7 bases from J, with 13 bases between. This CDR3 reads CASSLGGGYRGYTF. The CDR3 DNA reads as TGTGCCAGCAGCTTAGGGGGGGGATACCGTGGCTACACCTTC.

Concerning this clonotype itself: This could be a read error, since a much larger clone is one nucleotide away. The J gene is TRBJ1-4, the V gene TRBV10-1; no definite D call. This CDR3 has 13 residues. Germline-derived CDR1 and CDR2 are WNHNN and SYGVQD (reference sequence). The CDR3 sequence is CASGESTAEKLFF. Written as DNA, the CDR3 is TGCGCCAGCGGTGAGTCGACGGCGGAAAAACTGTTTTTT.

This clonotype was observed a single time. V usage is TRBV7-2 and J usage is TRBJ2-7; 10 bases agree with TRBD2. This CDR3 has 16 residues. The V and J ends lost 2 bases and 4 bases, in that order; junction bases with no gene match: 8. Looked up from germline, CDR1 is SGHTA and CDR2 is FQGNSA. The CDR3 is CASSLHPGLAVYEQYF. CDR3 nucleotide sequence: TGTGCCAGCAGCTTACATCCAGGACTAGCGGTGTACGAGCAGTACTTC.

In its sample, this clonotype was seen many times. The rearrangement joins TRBV24-1 to TRBJ1-1; tentative D call: TRBD1 (5 bases). V shed 9 bases and J shed 5 bases, with 15 bases lying between them. CDR1 KGHDR and CDR2 SFDVKD come from the germline V gene. This CDR3 has 13 residues. Written as DNA, the CDR3 is TGTGCCACCTCACTGCGTGGGGGGACTGAAGCTTTCTTT. Protein sequence: CATSLRGGTEAFF.

About this clonotype itself: Just one base apart from a much larger clone, this may be a read error. J is TRBJ1-5 and V is TRBV7-2; D is uncertain. This CDR3 is 15 amino acids long. Between the trimmed V and J ends, which lost 0 bases and 6 bases, there was a span of 12 bases. Germline V lookup: CDR1 SGHTA, CDR2 FQGNSA. The CDR3 spells CASSLAPGRRQPQHF. DNA for the CDR3: TGTGCCAGCAGCTTAGCGCCTGGCAGGCGTCAGCCCCAGCATTTT.

The chain couples TRBV4-1 to TRBJ1-2; TRBD1 might be the D (5 bases). Germline CDR1 is MGHRA and CDR2 is YSYEKL. V shed 1 base and J shed 8 bases, with 17 bases lying between them. The CDR3 sequence is 15 residues long. The CDR3 DNA is TGCGCCAGCAGCCAAGGCCAGGGAGGTTACCGGGGCTACACCTTC. It codes for CASSQGQGGYRGYTF.

This clonotype was recorded a few times. The chain has TRBV7-9 and TRBJ1-4, with no clear D. The CDR3 runs 14 residues. V dropped 5 bases and J dropped 3 bases, with 10 bases sitting between them. Germline V gives CDR1 SEHNR, CDR2 FQNEAQ (reference sequence). The CDR3 sequence is CASSPDIANEKLFF. Written as DNA, the CDR3 is TGTGCCAGCAGCCCCGACATAGCTAATGAAAAACTGTTTTTT.

This clonotype was observed many times. V and J are TRBV10-3 and TRBJ1-6; 10 nucleotides agree with TRBD1. CDR1 is ENHRY and CDR2 is SYGVKD in the germline V gene. Trimming cost V 6 bases and J 7 bases; bases outside gene matches: 6. The CDR3 spans 15 residues. The CDR3 bases are TGTGCCATCAGCCGACAGGGGGCAAAGAATTCACCCCTCCACTTT. This codes for CAISRQGAKNSPLHF.

The chain uses TRBV14 and TRBJ1-5; D not certain. The ends were cut back, 8 bases at V and 3 bases at J, with 14 bases in the middle. CDR3 length: 14 residues. The germline V gene has CDR1 SGHDN and CDR2 FVKESK. The CDR3 DNA follows: TGTGCCAGCTCACCGGCGCAGTCCAATCAGCCCCAGCATTTT. This codes for CASSPAQSNQPQHF.

Of note for this clonotype: The junction departs from the called germline gene at one end, perhaps through a read error. This chain uses TRBV7-3 with TRBJ2-2, with 8 bases that match TRBD2. Germline V gene lookup returns CDR1 SGHTA and CDR2 FQGTGA. This CDR3 has 17 residues. This CDR3 is CASSLTAGGSNTGGLFF. DNA of the CDR3: TGTGCCAGCAGCTTAACTGCGGGGGGTTCGAACACCGGGGGGCTGTTTTTT.